This is a list of T cell receptor beta chains from one sample in a study of cytomegalovirus exposure and HLA in healthy donors. Only in-frame clones appear in the TCRdb table, and some are missing; sequencing was by immunoSEQ multiplex PCR. The sample yields 210,000 or so clones, around 88% seen once. Material: PBMCs. The receptors stem from a woman between 18 and 29 years old in good health and CMV-seronegative. The CDR3 runs from the conserved cysteine through the conserved F or W. Fields, in order: J gene, V gene, clone size, D gene, CDR3 protein, CDR3 DNA. The D gene is left open where the match is weak. The size field is filled for only some rows; it gives once, few, many or a size class.

TRBJ1-3,TRBV11-2,.,.,CASTLGGVGAGNTIYF,TGTGCCAGCACCTTGGGGGGGGTCGGGGCTGGAAACACCATATATTTT
TRBJ2-7,TRBV7-3,.,.,CASSLTQGSSYEQYF,TGTGCCAGCAGCTTAACCCAGGGGAGCTCCTACGAGCAGTACTTC
TRBJ1-1,TRBV7-9,.,TRBD1,CASSTDRDLNTEAFF,TGTGCCAGCAGCACCGACAGGGACCTGAACACTGAAGCTTTCTTT
TRBJ2-7,TRBV7-9,.,TRBD1,CASSTGQGALNEQYF,TGTGCCAGCAGCACCGGACAGGGGGCGTTAAACGAGCAGTACTTC
TRBJ1-1,TRBV7-9,once,.,CASSSQGSGTEAFF,TGTGCCAGCAGCTCACAGGGATCGGGGACTGAAGCTTTCTTT
TRBJ2-7,TRBV5-1,.,.,CASSSIHREDSYEQYF,TGCGCCAGCAGCTCAATCCACAGGGAAGACTCCTACGAGCAGTACTTC
TRBJ1-5,TRBV2,.,.,CASSEQTLEGQPQHF,TGTGCCAGCAGTGAACAGACATTAGAAGGTCAGCCCCAGCATTTT
TRBJ2-3,TRBV6-5,.,.,CASSGTLDTQYF,TGTGCCAGCAGTGGGACTCTAGATACGCAGTATTTT
TRBJ1-2,TRBV25-1,.,.,CASSEYGGAGVRYTF,TGTGCCAGCAGTGAATACGGTGGAGCAGGGGTACGCTACACCTTC
TRBJ2-7,TRBV2,.,.,CASSGQGGYEQYF,TGTGCCAGCAGTGGCCAGGGGGGCTACGAGCAGTACTTC
TRBJ2-1,TRBV7-9,.,.,CASSLGGSGLEQFF,TGTGCCAGCAGCTTAGGGGGTAGCGGACTTGAGCAGTTCTTC
TRBJ2-7,TRBV18,.,.,CASSPSRGDYEQYF,TGTGCCAGCTCACCGTCCAGGGGCGACTACGAGCAGTACTTC
TRBJ1-5,TRBV9,.,.,CASSVIGSNSNQPQHF,TGTGCCAGCAGCGTTATAGGGAGTAATAGCAATCAGCCCCAGCATTTT
TRBJ2-1,TRBV5-6,.,TRBD2,CASSFHLAVSYNEQFF,TGTGCCAGCAGCTTCCATCTAGCGGTCTCCTACAATGAGCAGTTCTTC
TRBJ2-2,TRBV29-1,once,TRBD1,CSGYRGPSGTGELFF,TGCAGCGGCTACAGGGGCCCCAGTGGGACCGGGGAGCTGTTTTTT
TRBJ2-7,TRBV6-5,.,.,CASSYGRVSYEQYF,TGTGCCAGCAGTTACGGGAGAGTCTCCTACGAGCAGTACTTC
TRBJ1-5,TRBV2,.,.,CASSELIGGNQPQHF,TGTGCCAGCAGTGAATTAATAGGGGGCAATCAGCCCCAGCATTTT
TRBJ2-7,TRBV4-2,.,TRBD1,CASSKAGTGSYEQYF,TGTGCCAGCAGCAAAGCCGGGACAGGGTCCTACGAGCAGTACTTC
TRBJ2-1,TRBV7-8,.,TRBD2,CASSRTSGYYNEQFF,TGTGCCAGCAGCCGAACTAGCGGGTACTACAATGAGCAGTTCTTC
TRBJ1-2,TRBV19,.,TRBD1,CASSIMGQDGYTF,TGTGCCAGTAGTATAATGGGACAGGATGGCTACACCTTC
TRBJ1-6,TRBV18,.,TRBD1,CASSPTTGPSPLHF,TGTGCCAGCTCACCAACGACAGGGCCTTCACCCCTCCACTTT
TRBJ2-3,TRBV7-2,.,.,CASSRRVVGGAGLRNTQYF,TGTGCCAGCAGCCGTCGTGTGGTAGGCGGCGCCGGTCTTAGAAATACGCAGTATTTT
TRBJ1-1,TRBV19,few,.,CASSILLRGNTEAFF,TGTGCCAGTAGTATCCTCCTCCGGGGGAACACTGAAGCTTTCTTT
TRBJ1-4,TRBV19,.,TRBD1,CASQGTDLNEKLFF,TGTGCCAGTCAGGGGACAGACCTGAATGAAAAACTGTTTTTT
TRBJ1-5,TRBV6-1,once,.,CASSALPDYSNQPQHF,TGTGCCAGCAGTGCCCTCCCAGACTATAGCAATCAGCCCCAGCATTTT
TRBJ1-1,TRBV5-1,.,.,CASSLVAGAAEAFF,TGCGCCAGCAGCTTGGTGGCAGGGGCCGCTGAAGCTTTCTTT
TRBJ1-3,TRBV11-2,.,.,CASSPRSSTRGGNTIYF,TGTGCCAGCAGCCCGCGATCCAGCACCAGAGGGGGAAACACCATATATTTT
TRBJ2-1,TRBV4-2,.,TRBD2,CASSHSGGGAYNEQFF,TGTGCCAGCAGCCATTCTGGCGGGGGTGCCTACAATGAGCAGTTCTTC
TRBJ1-2,TRBV11-2,.,.,CASNWAEDYGYTF,TGTGCCAGCAATTGGGCAGAAGATTATGGCTACACCTTC
TRBJ1-2,TRBV4-1,.,TRBD1,CASSQGQGGGSHFGYTF,TGCGCCAGCAGCCAGGGACAGGGCGGTGGATCCCACTTTGGCTACACCTTC
TRBJ1-1,TRBV10-1,.,.,CASSGQGKGEAFF,TGCGCCAGCAGTGGGCAGGGAAAGGGTGAAGCTTTCTTT
TRBJ2-7,TRBV5-1,.,TRBD1,CASSLSTGGGYEQYF,TGCGCCAGCAGCTTATCGACAGGGGGAGGATACGAGCAGTACTTC
TRBJ2-7,TRBV6-5,.,TRBD2,CASSPGGGSMDEQYF,TGTGCCAGCAGTCCGGGGGGGGGCTCTATGGACGAGCAGTACTTC
TRBJ2-5,TRBV29-1,.,.,CSVGTGDF,TGCAGCGTCGGGACGGGGGACTTC
TRBJ1-2,TRBV11-3,.,.,CASSLDQVGANYGYTF,TGTGCCAGCAGCTTAGATCAGGTCGGTGCTAACTATGGCTACACCTTC
TRBJ2-3,TRBV6-5,once,.,CASSYDGGTDTQYF,TGTGCCAGCAGTTACGACGGGGGCACAGATACGCAGTATTTT
TRBJ2-7,TRBV9,.,.,CASSTGTNQQYF,TGTGCCAGCAGCACAGGGACTAACCAGCAGTACTTC
TRBJ2-7,TRBV5-4,few,.,CASSSDPGSRYEQYF,TGTGCCAGCAGCTCTGACCCCGGGAGTCGGTACGAGCAGTACTTC
TRBJ1-5,TRBV7-9,.,.,CSSSRGEGTNQPQHF,TGTTCCAGCAGTCGTGGGGAGGGCACCAATCAGCCCCAGCATTTT
TRBJ1-1,TRBV6-5,once,.,CASSYSSSSFTEAFF,TGTGCCAGCAGTTACTCGAGTTCCTCCTTCACTGAAGCTTTCTTT
TRBJ2-1,TRBV7-8,.,.,CASSFDTGNEQFF,TGTGCCAGCAGCTTTGACACGGGGAATGAGCAGTTCTTC
TRBJ2-7,TRBV18,once,.,CASSPSQDTYEQYF,TGTGCCAGCTCACCGAGCCAGGACACCTACGAGCAGTACTTC